This T cell receptor beta chain is from a study of patients and donors after allogeneic stem cell transplantation. This clonotype was picked up a small number of times. Germline CDR1 and CDR2: MNHEY and SVGEGT. The ends were cut back, 0 bases at V and 4 bases at J, with 16 bases in the middle. CDR3 length: 17 residues. From the RT-PCR reads, TCRdb called clonotypes with MiXCR, one entry per CDR3 protein. The repertoire holds approximately 140,000 distinct CDR3 sequences, with about two fifths as singletons. This TCR came from a human donor who was either an allogeneic HSCT recipient or a stem cell or donor lymphocyte infusion donor (not recorded which). It is not recorded whose cells these are; they may come from a transplant donor. Sequencing used blood, either unsorted or a sorted T cell fraction (not recorded which). J is TRBJ1-5 and V is TRBV6-2 or TRBV6-3; D may be TRBD1 (6 bases). CDR3 loop: CASSYSMVQGLNQPQHF. The CDR3 bases are TGTGCCAGCAGTTACTCGATGGTGCAGGGGCTAAATCAGCCCCAGCATTTT.